This TCR beta chain was profiled in a study of cytomegalovirus exposure and HLA in healthy donors (dated by TCRdb to 2016 to 2017). About the study as a whole: According to an earlier analysis of 550 to 750 of the donors, about 179 million T cells yielded 90 million to 140 million unique TCR beta sequences and 276 Gb of sequence data. An early release covering roughly 600 HLA-typed donors comprised 250 to 350 gigabases of sequencing data and tens of millions of unique TCR sequences. Among the roughly 390 genotyped donors, about 83% belonged to the genetic ancestry cluster associated with self-reported Caucasian donors. The study aimed to test whether signatures of past pathogen exposure could be identified by cataloging public T cell receptors. The study used immunosequencing to profile the T cell repertoires of about 670 subjects and linked those repertoires to cytomegalovirus serostatus. Besides the first cohort of approximately 670 subjects, a separate validation cohort made up of 120 different subjects was used. The study combined high-throughput TCR immunosequencing, statistical association of individual TCRs with disease status, and machine learning to predict cytomegalovirus infection status. In a later analysis, previously published TCR beta repertoires from about 640 donors were re-analyzed and high-resolution HLA genotyping was added so that TCR occurrence patterns could be studied. Rather than drawing on any new phenotypic data, the later analysis identified candidate immune exposures from TCR beta sequences and the way those sequences occurred across donors. To decide whether each TCR beta V gene segment behaved as functional or pseudogenic, an earlier analysis of 587 of the donors relied on high-throughput TCR beta sequencing. Donor age, sex, ethnicity and CMV serostatus were compiled alongside the repertoire data. A later genetic analysis used genome-wide SNP genotypes for about 60% of the 666 donors, treating that subset as a discovery cohort. Every discovery cohort repertoire had been produced on one sequencing platform. HLA typing covered class I and class II loci at four-digit resolution. The number of typed donors differed by locus: roughly 629-640 for A, B, C, DRB1 and DQB1; some 540 for DQA1; 606 for DPA1; and 450 to 480 for DPB1. About five DR-DQ haplotypes were treated as single units for association and clustering because of strong linkage in the cohort. Across some 400 genotyped donors of the cohort, an average of roughly 250,000 unique TCR beta nucleotide sequences per donor were sequenced, and around 20% of those sequences were non-productive. Beyond this particular receptor, the publication reports: Sequencing depth was assumed to be roughly uniform across donors in the presence/absence analyses, though that assumption may not hold. CMV serostatus was the only immune exposure information available for the cohort. In both the original and validation cohorts, the classifier was reported to diagnose cytomegalovirus status with high specificity and sensitivity. Several of the top co-occurrence clusters appeared to be linked to parvovirus B19, influenza, CMV and Epstein-Barr virus, according to a later analysis. A further reported finding was that TCR beta sequences accurately predicted the HLA-A and HLA-B alleles for most subjects in the first cohort. In the study, some 160 TCR beta chains were listed as associated with cytomegalovirus. Most TCR sequences were observed very rarely across donors, whereas some public TCRs were present in many individuals. Specific HLA alleles were associated with over 15,000 TCR beta sequences at a false discovery rate of 0.05 in a later analysis. Strong co-occurrence of HLA alleles, especially DR and DQ, made assigning TCR associations to individual alleles difficult. Some IMGT-functional V segments, including TRBV6-2 and TRBV6-3, could not be distinguished by the 87-base-pair reads and were therefore excluded. A later analysis found that TCR association rates varied across HLA loci, with DRB1 alleles showing the most associated TCRs and HLA-C alleles the fewest. A group of highly shared sequence variants was considered likely to be a technical artifact of the sequencing pipeline. The cohort was sequenced for TCR beta chains only, and without alpha or paired-chain data the features that could be detected were limited. In a later analysis, HLA-associated TCR beta chains showed more clonal expansion and lower generation probabilities than non-associated chains that were equally common. In vitro tests confirmed that a few of the cytomegalovirus-associated TCR beta chains recognize cytomegalovirus antigens. Because HLA typing was unavailable for some donors at each locus, only the typed subset was used in association tests. In an earlier analysis of some 500 of the donors, most TCR beta V segments appeared in productive rearrangements about 87% or about 30% of the time, broadly matching IMGT annotations. According to a later analysis, most CMV-associated TCR beta chains appeared to be HLA-restricted, and the HLA associations seemed to be driven largely by CMV exposure. The authors suggested that the approach could potentially be generalized to other disease states and immunological phenotypes. A later genetic analysis associated a missense DCLRE1C variant with V-gene and J-gene trimming of TCR beta chains, and an independent cohort replicated the association. The earlier analysis of approximately 540 of the donors excluded some 16 rarely observed V segments, including chromosome 9 orphons, because counts were too low. A later genetic analysis reported fewer N-insertions in productive TCRs among donors in an Asian-associated ancestry cluster than the roughly 650-donor mean. Linkage disequilibrium might explain the correlated functional status among segregating V segments, but an unknown experimental factor could not be excluded.

Via the germline V gene, CDR1 is MNHEY and CDR2 SVGAGI. Taken from cysteine to phenylalanine, the CDR3 has 15 residues. The retained sequence is limited to the CDR3, 45 bases, with the frame set at the first base. The germline V end is reduced by 5 bases and the J end by 3 bases; junction bases left unmatched: 5. For this clone: This clone's antigen is unknown. No base quality information exists; no much larger clone differs at one position.

Library preparation employed the immunoSEQ multiplex PCR assay. The multiplex PCR relied on a mix of 60 forward primers for TCR Vbeta segments and 13 reverse primers for TCR Jbeta segments. Amplification of the CDR3 region of rearranged TCR beta genes was performed with a multiplex PCR assay on genomic DNA. The amplified TCR beta libraries were sequenced on the Illumina HiSeq System as 87-base-pair reads. In the original analysis: Across the 666 repertoires, a later analysis counted 78 million or so unique TCR beta chains, 8.5 million to 12 million of which were shared by at least two donors. To remove PCR and sequencing errors, raw reads were error-corrected and collapsed into unique sequences using a nearest-neighbor algorithm that merged closely related sequences. V, D and J gene segments were assigned by aligning CDR3 sequences to IMGT reference sequences. Each retained sequence needed at least a six-nucleotide match to both a V gene segment and a J gene segment. A rearrangement counted as productive if the CDR3 had no stop codons and remained in frame with V and J, and every other rearrangement counted as non-productive. Following IMGT convention, CDR3 was defined as the stretch from the second conserved V-encoded cysteine up to the conserved J-encoded phenylalanine. The earlier analysis of 587 of the donors excluded sequences that lacked an unambiguous match to a single V gene segment. In an earlier analysis of approximately 590 of the donors, V segments were called functional above 56.7% productive rearrangements and were called segregating when the between-donor standard deviation exceeded 5%. A statistical classification framework was built for diagnosing cytomegalovirus status from the catalog of TCR beta chain sequences. In a later analysis, TCR nucleotide sequences were compared against IMGT/GENE-DB human TR gene sequences so that V and J genes could be assigned. Using the TCRdist pipeline, a later analysis assigned CDR3 sequences along with most-parsimonious VDJ recombination scenarios. In a later analysis, every TCR beta chain was defined by the combination of its CDR3 amino acid sequence and its V-gene family, and reads without a unique V-gene family were dropped. A later analysis removed roughly 590 highly shared, low-generation-probability nucleotide sequences to deal with suspected cross-contamination and a sequencing artifact. In a later analysis, a clonal expansion index for each public chain was calculated from normalized within-repertoire ranks of inferred template counts. A later analysis computed generation probabilities with a VDJ recombination model fitted to out-of-frame rearrangements, and checked the results against IGoR. In a later analysis, hypergeometric tests were used to score TCR-TCR, TCR-HLA and TCR-CMV co-occurrence, with a repertoire-size bias correction applied to TCR pairs. To estimate false discovery rates, a later analysis permuted the HLA or CMV assignments 20 times. In a later analysis, co-occurring TCRs were grouped with DBSCAN, and TCRdist sequence similarity was added when clustering was performed within HLA-allele-positive subsets. Co-occurrence clustering excluded repertoires with fewer than 30,000 or more than 120,000 public chains, plus five with anomalous nucleotide sharing. Sourced from immuneACCESS, this table was stored by TCRdb with only in-frame sequences that have V and J called. A share of the clones is absent; for the studies checked, an unresolved V gene accounts for under half, and the remainder has no known explanation. That table is the source of V, J and clone size, and D and trimming were worked out from the DNA. For this sample there are about 170,000 clones; over 70% appear just once. More than 1% of the sample is in the top ten clones.

In total, approximately 690 healthy bone marrow donors made up the cohort. Cohort members were all nominally healthy when sampled, although unrecorded immune exposures were likely present. The donor was CMV seronegative and was included in the group of a few hundred seronegative cohort members. A peripheral blood sample was provided by each donor, and peripheral blood mononuclear cells were used for TCR beta sequencing. Genomic DNA extraction from the blood cell samples was performed with the Qiagen DNeasy Blood Extraction Kit. The sequence derives from a boy between 2 and 15 years old in good health and CMV-seronegative. Recombination linked TRBV6-5 to TRBJ2-1, with 9 middle bases fitting TRBD1. Sequenced: PBMCs. The nucleotide sequence is TGTGCCAGCAGTGCCGGGACAGGGAGCTACAATGAGCAGTTCTTC. Translated, this is CASSAGTGSYNEQFF.